What follows are 5 T cell receptor beta chains derived from one specimen sequenced in a study of OX40 agonist ivuxolimab in advanced cancers. The data were produced by immunoSEQ multiplex PCR, yet TCRdb's version contains in-frame clones alone and is incomplete. The sample shows 37,000 or so clones, 70% to 80% of them seen only once. Source: CD4+ or CD8+ T cells sorted from blood, taken in a trial of the OX40 agonist ivuxolimab. The receptors originated from an adult with an advanced solid tumor such as melanoma, head and neck, liver or kidney cancer.

V usage is TRBV5-4 and J usage is TRBJ2-2; D is unresolved. CDR1 is SGHNT, CDR2 YYREEE, per germline (reference sequence). Between the trimmed V and J ends, which lost 0 bases and 3 bases, there was a span of 3 bases. This CDR3 is built from 13 residues. The CDR3 nucleotides read TGTGCCAGCAGCTTGGAGTACACCGGGGAGCTGTTTTTT. It yields the protein CASSLEYTGELFF. The variable domain in full, completed from reference TRBV5-4 and TRBJ2-2, reads ETGVTQSPTHLIKTRGQQVTLRCSSQSGHNTVSWYQQALGQGPQFIFQYYREEENGRGNFPPRFSGLQFPNYSSELNVNALELDDSALYLCASSLEYTGELFFGEGSRLTVL.

This chain connects TRBV7-2 to TRBJ2-7; a weak D match, TRBD1 (6 bases). CDR3 length: 13 amino acids. Trimming took 2 bases from V and 3 from J, leaving 8 bases between them. Germline values: CDR1 SGHTA, CDR2 FQGNSA. Here the CDR3 reads CASSLPDSYEQYF. CDR3 sequence (DNA): TGTGCCAGCAGCTTACCGGACAGCTACGAGCAGTACTTC.

The V call is TRBV19, the J call TRBJ2-7, with D hard to call. Germline CDR1 and CDR2: LNHDA and SQIVND (reference sequence). The CDR3 contains 13 residues. V was cut by 5 bases and J by 1 base, with 9 bases left in between. The CDR3 DNA is TGTGCCAGTAGTCTCCGAGGATCCTACGAGCAGTACTTC. It encodes CASSLRGSYEQYF.

The chain employs TRBV30 and TRBJ2-1, with D perhaps TRBD1 or TRBD2 (5 bases each). There are 14 residues in the CDR3. Trimming removed 2 bases at V and 4 bases at J, with 12 bases between. The germline CDR1 and CDR2 sequences are GTSNPN and SVGIG (reference sequence). CDR3 region: CAWSSGTGYNEQFF. CDR3 DNA: TGTGCCTGGAGTTCAGGGACGGGTTACAATGAGCAGTTCTTC.

The V call is TRBV4-1, the J call TRBJ2-3; 10 nucleotides align to TRBD1. Germline V gives CDR1 MGHRA, CDR2 YSYEKL. V was pared by 0 bases and J by 6 bases, with 9 bases of the junction left unmatched. The CDR3 is 17 residues long. For the CDR3, the DNA is TGCGCCAGCAGCCAAGATGTGAGACAGGGGGCGCGTGATACGCAGTATTTT. It is translated as CASSQDVRQGARDTQYF.